This T cell receptor (beta chain) was identified in a study of tissue T cells after allogeneic stem cell transplantation. The study's findings and limits: Which tissue TCRs were alloreactive or antigen-specific was not determined. Some clones might be persisting host cells. TCR repertoires tracked anatomic similarity, regardless of disease or transplant status.

Concerning this clone: No antigen is known for it. Mouse gene names apply. The read halts 1 residue ahead of the CDR3 end, with the missing end drawn from the germline J gene.

Assay: immunoSEQ multiplex PCR; the TCRdb copy retains only in-frame clones and omits some. The data hold about 20,000 clones, with roughly three quarters observed a single time. The V gene lost 0 bases and the J gene lost 0 bases, with 9 bases spanning the gap. Germline CDR1 NNHNN, CDR2 SYGAGS (reference sequence). The CDR3 runs to 16 residues. This chain uses TRBV13-2 with TRBJ2-2; D is unclear. The TCR comes from a female BALB/c mouse in good health. The MHC haplotype of the strain is H2-d. Sequencing input: spleen. CDR3: CASGDARVANTGQLYF. The sequenced CDR3 bases are TGTGCCAGCGGTGATGCTAGGGTTGCAAACACCGGGCAGCTCTAC.